The clone carrying this TCR beta chain has more than one count but fewer than ten. Its target is unknown. TCRdb ran MiXCR on the RACE reads and lists one entry per CDR3 protein. The sample comprises fewer than 80,000 distinct CDR3 sequences, 9% to 12% of which are singletons, and around 7.3% rests with the top ten. This sample was included in a study of human T cells and chemical hapten exposure. About the study: An area of 2 cm by more than 1.5 cm on upper inner arm skin received 2% DPC for sensitization.

Trimming at V came to 3 bases and at J to 1 base, leaving 1 base not matched to a gene. Germline values: CDR1 SEHNR, CDR2 FQNEAQ (reference sequence). The CDR3 runs 15 residues. Study results and limitations: Alopecia in the donors means their immune response may deviate from healthy people's.

Specified time point: patch test 2, 6 weeks after DPC sensitization. This sample's treatment: therapeutic diphenylcyclopropenone sensitization with weekly scalp DPC. Donors were 18 to 70-year-old alopecia patients suitable for DPC. Sequenced material: whole blood, taken in connection with sensitization to the hapten diphenylcyclopropenone (DPC). This chain connects TRBV7-9 to TRBJ2-7; 12 bases are a match to TRBD2. The clonotype comes from a woman in her 50s with alopecia areata. Some clones in this sample may be carry-over from other donors' samples. The CDR3 coding sequence is TGTGCCAGCAGCTTTACTAGCGGGAGGTCCTACGAGCAGTACTTC. Translating gives CASSFTSGRSYEQYF.